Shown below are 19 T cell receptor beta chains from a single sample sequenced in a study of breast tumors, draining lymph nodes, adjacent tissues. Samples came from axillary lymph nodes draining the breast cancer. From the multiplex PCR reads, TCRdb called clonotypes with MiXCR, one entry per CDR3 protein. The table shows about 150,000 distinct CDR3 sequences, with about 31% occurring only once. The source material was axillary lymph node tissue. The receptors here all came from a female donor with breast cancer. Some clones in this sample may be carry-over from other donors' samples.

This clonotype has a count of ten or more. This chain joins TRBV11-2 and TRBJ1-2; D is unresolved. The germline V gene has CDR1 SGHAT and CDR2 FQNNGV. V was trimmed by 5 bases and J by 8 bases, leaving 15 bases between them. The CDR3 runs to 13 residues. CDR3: CASSPGPALGYTF. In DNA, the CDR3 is TGTGCCAGCAGCCCGGGCCCGGCATTGGGCTACACCTTC.

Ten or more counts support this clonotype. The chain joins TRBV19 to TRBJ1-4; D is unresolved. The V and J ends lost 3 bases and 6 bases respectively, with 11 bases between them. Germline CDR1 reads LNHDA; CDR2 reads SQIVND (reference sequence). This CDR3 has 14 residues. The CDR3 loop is CASSILGTDEKLFF. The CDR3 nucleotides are TGTGCCAGTAGTATTTTAGGCACGGATGAAAAACTGTTTTTT.

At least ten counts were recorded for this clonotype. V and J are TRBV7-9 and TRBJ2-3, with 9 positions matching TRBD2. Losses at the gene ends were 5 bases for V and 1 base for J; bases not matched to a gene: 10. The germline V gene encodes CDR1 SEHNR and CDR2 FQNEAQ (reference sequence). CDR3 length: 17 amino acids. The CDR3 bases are TGTGCCAGCAGCCCCTCCCTGCGGGGGGGGGGCACAGATACGCAGTATTTT. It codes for CASSPSLRGGGTDTQYF.

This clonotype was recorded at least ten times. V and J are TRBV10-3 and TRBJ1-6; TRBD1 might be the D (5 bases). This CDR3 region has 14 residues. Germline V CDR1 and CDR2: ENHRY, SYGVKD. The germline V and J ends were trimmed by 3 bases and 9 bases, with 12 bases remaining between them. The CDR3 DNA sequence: TGTGCCATCAGTGATGGGGCAGGGTTTTCACCCCTCCACTTT. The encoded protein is CAISDGAGFSPLHF.

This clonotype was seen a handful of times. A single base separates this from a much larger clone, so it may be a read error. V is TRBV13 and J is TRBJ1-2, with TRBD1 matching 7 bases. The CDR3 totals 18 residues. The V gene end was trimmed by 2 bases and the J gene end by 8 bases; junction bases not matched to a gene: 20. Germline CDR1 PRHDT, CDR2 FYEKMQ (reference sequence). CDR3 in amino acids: CASSLRPRTGLGLGGYTF. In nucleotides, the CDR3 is TGTGCCAGCAGCTTACGCCCGAGGACAGGACTAGGGTTAGGGGGCTACACCTTC.

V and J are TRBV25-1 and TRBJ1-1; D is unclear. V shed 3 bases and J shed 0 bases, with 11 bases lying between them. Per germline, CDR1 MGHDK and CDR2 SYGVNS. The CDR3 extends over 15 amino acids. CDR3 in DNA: TGTGCCAGCAGTGATGGACTGGGTATGAACACTGAAGCTTTCTTT. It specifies CASSDGLGMNTEAFF.

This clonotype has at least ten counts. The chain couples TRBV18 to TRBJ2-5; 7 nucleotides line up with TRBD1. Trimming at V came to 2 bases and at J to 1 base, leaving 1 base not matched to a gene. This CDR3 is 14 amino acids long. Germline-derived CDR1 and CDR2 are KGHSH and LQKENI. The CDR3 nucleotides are TGTGCCAGCTCACCAACAGGGGTCCAAGAGACCCAGTACTTC. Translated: CASSPTGVQETQYF.

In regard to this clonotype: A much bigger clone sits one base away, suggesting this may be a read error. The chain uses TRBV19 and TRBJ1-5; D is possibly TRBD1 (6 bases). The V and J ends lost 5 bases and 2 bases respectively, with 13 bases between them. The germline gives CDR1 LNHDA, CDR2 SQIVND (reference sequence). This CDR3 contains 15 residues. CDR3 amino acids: CASSLRAGGNQPQHF. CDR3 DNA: TGTGCCAGTAGTTTGAGAGCAGGGGGCAATCAGCCCCAGCATTTT.

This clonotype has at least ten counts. CDR3 in amino acids: CASSTSTDTQYF. The CDR3 nucleotides read TGCGCCAGCAGCACGAGCACAGATACGCAGTATTTT. The V call is TRBV5-1, the J call TRBJ2-3; D remains unclear. Germline loops: CDR1 SGHRS, CDR2 YFSETQ. V was shortened by 4 bases and J by 0 bases, with 3 bases between the two germline ends. This CDR3 contains 12 residues.

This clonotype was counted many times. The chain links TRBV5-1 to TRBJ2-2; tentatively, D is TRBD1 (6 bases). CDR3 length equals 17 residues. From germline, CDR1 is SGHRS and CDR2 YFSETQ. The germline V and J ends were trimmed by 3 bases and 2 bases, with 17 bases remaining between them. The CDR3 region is CASSSGQITLNTGELFF. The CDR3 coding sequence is TGCGCCAGCAGCTCAGGACAGATCACCCTCAACACCGGGGAGCTGTTTTTT.

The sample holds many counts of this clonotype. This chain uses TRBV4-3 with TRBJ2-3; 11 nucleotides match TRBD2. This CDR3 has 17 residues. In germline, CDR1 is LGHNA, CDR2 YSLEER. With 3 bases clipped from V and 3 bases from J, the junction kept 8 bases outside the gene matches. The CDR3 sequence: CASSHDSGGAETDTQYF. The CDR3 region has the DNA TGCGCCAGCAGCCACGATAGCGGGGGGGCCGAGACAGATACGCAGTATTTT.

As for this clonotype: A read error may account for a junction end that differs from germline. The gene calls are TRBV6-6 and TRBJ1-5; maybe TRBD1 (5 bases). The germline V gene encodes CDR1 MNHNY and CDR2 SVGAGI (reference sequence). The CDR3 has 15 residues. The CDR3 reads CAGSHSWGSNQPQHF. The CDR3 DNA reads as TGTGCCGGCAGTCACTCGTGGGGGTCCAATCAGCCCCAGCATTTT.

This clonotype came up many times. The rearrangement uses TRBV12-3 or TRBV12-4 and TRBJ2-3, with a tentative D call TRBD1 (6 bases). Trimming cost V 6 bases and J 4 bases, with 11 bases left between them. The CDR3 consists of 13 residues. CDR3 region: CASSGTTADTQYF. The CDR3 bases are TGTGCCAGCAGCGGGACAACCGCAGATACGCAGTATTTT.

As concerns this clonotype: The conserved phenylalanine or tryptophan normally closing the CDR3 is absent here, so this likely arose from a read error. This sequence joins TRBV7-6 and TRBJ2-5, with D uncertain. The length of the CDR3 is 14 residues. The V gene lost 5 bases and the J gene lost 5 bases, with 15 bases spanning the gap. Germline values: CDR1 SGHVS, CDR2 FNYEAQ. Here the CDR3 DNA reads TGTGCCAGCAGCACCTGTGGGCCCCAGGAGACCCAGTACCTC. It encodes CASSTCGPQETQYL.

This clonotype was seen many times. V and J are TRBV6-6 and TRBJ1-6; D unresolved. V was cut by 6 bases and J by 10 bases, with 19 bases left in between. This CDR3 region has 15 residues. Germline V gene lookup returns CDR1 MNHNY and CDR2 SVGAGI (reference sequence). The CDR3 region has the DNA TGTGCCAGCAGGCCAACGGAGGGAGGATTCTCACCCCTCCACTTT. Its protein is CASRPTEGGFSPLHF.

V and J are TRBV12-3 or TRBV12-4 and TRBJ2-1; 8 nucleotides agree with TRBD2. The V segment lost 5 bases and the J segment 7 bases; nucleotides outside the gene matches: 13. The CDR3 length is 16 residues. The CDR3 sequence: CASSPTGTSMQNEQFF. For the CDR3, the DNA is TGTGCCAGCAGTCCAACCGGGACTAGTATGCAAAATGAGCAGTTCTTC.

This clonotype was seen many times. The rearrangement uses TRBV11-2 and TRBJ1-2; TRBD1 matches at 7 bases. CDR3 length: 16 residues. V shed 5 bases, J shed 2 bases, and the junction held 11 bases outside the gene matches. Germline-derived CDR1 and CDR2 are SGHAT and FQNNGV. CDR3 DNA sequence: TGTGCCAGCAGCCCAGTGGTGGCAGGGGGGAACTATGGCTACACCTTC. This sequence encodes CASSPVVAGGNYGYTF.

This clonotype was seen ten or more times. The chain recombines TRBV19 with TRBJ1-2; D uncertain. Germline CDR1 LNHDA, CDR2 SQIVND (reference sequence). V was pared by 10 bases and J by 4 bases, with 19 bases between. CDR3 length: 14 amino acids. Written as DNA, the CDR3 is TGTGCCACCTCGGGCCTACCACGGCCCTATGGCTACACCTTC. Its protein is CATSGLPRPYGYTF.

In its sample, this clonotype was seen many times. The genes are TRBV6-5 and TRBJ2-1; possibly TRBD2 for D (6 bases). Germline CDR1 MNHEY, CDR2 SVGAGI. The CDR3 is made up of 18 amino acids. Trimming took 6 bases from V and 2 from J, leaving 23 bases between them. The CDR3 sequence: CASSRRNLASVAYNEQFF. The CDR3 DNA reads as TGTGCCAGCAGCCGACGAAATCTAGCGTCTGTGGCCTACAATGAGCAGTTCTTC.